This T cell receptor (beta chain) was sequenced during a study of shared clonotypes between healthy human individuals. Study background: Each donor contributed plates that comprised three CD4 naive, three CD4 memory, two CD8 naive and one CD8 memory. Whole-study findings and limits: Across subsets, estimated richness was generally greater for naive than for memory populations. Genetic and exposure-history diversity was limited by the few donors. Non-shared clonotypes were found to have lower generation probabilities than the clonotypes that were shared by all four of the sorted-subset donors.

The CDR3 covers 15 residues. Per the germline V gene, CDR1 is SGHDT and CDR2 is YYEEEE. V lost 0 bases and J lost 9; bases outside the gene matches: 6. Only CD45RO-negative cells positively selected for CCR7 counted as naive CD8 cells, so terminally differentiated effector memory CD45RA+ cells were excluded. Notes on this clone: Its cognate antigen is unknown. The same CDR3 is also encoded by other DNA sequences in this sample.

Data came from immunoSEQ multiplex PCR; TCRdb stores just in-frame clones and leaves some out. The repertoire has 2 million to 2.5 million clones, about 95% of them found once; the top ten carry about 1.1%. This TCR derives from a man aged 18 to 35 in good health. This chain links TRBV5-6 with TRBJ1-6; TRBD1 matches at 7 bases. Sequenced input: naive CD8+ T cells sorted from blood. The CDR3 nucleotides read TGTGCCAGCAGCTTGGGGCAGGGGGTAGGTTCACCCCTCCACTTT. Translating it yields CASSLGQGVGSPLHF. Supplemented by reference TRBV5-6 and TRBJ1-6, the full variable domain reads DAGVTQSPTHLIKTRGQQVTLRCSPKSGHDTVSWYQQALGQGPQFIFQYYEEEERQRGNFPDRFSGHQFPNYSSELNVNALLLGDSALYLCASSLGQGVGSPLHFGNGTRLTVT.